This TCR beta chain is drawn from a study of T cell changes during pregnancy in multiple sclerosis. V was cut by 0 bases and J by 7 bases, with 10 bases left in between. Germline V gene sequence: CDR1 SGHDT, CDR2 YYEEEE. CDR3 size: 14 residues. The protocol was immunoSEQ multiplex PCR, while the TCRdb copy is restricted to in-frame clones and leaves out a portion. The sample lists around 42,000 clones, over 75% seen once, with about 5.2% in the top ten. The chain recombines TRBV5-6 with TRBJ1-4; no reliable D call. The source material was peripheral blood, sampled in the first trimester of pregnancy. This sequence was found in a female donor in good health, enrolled as a control in a pregnancy study. The CDR3 DNA sequence: TGTGCCAGCAGCTTGGGTTCGGGGAGTGAAAAACTGTTTTTT. Its protein is CASSLGSGSEKLFF.